Below are 27 T cell receptor beta chains sequenced from a single sample in a study of blood T cells in healthy people across ages. The second PCR ran about 6 to 12 cycles with a sample-barcoded 5' primer and J-beta primers. TCRdb reprocessed the 5' RACE reads via MiXCR and lists one record per CDR3 protein. The repertoire holds approximately 960,000 distinct CDR3 sequences, with 25% to 35% as singletons. These records were also assigned to another study, of T cells of mothers and their children.

The sequenced material came from blood. These receptors originate from a woman between 40 and 55 years old in good health.

V usage is TRBV7-8 and J usage is TRBJ1-4; no firm D call. From germline, CDR1 is SGHVS and CDR2 FQNEAQ. This CDR3 is built from 15 residues. V lost 3 bases to trimming and J lost 7 bases, with 15 bases between them. The CDR3, as DNA: TGTGCCAGCAGCTTGGCTCTGGAGGGTGGTGAAAAACTGTTTTTT. This codes for CASSLALEGGEKLFF.

The chain is built from TRBV3-1 and TRBJ2-5, with 7 bases matching TRBD2. The germline V gene encodes CDR1 LGHDT and CDR2 YNNKEL (reference sequence). V shed 5 bases and J 2 bases; nucleotides not matched to a gene: 8. The CDR3 length is 15 residues. CDR3 residues: CASSYYRDYQETQYF. The CDR3 DNA reads TGTGCCAGCAGCTACTATCGGGACTATCAAGAGACCCAGTACTTC.

V is TRBV28 and J is TRBJ1-1; TRBD1 matches 8 bases. The V segment lost 7 bases and the J segment 0 bases; nucleotides outside the gene matches: 10. Germline assignment: CDR1 MDHEN and CDR2 SYDVKM. There are 16 residues in the CDR3. The DNA of the CDR3 is TGTGCCAGCACCTTCCGCCCAGGGGGCCTGAACACTGAAGCTTTCTTT. It encodes CASTFRPGGLNTEAFF.

This clonotype was seen only a few times. The chain recombines TRBV6-5 with TRBJ2-5, with a possible D match to TRBD1 (5 bases). This CDR3 has 15 residues. The ends were cut back, 4 bases at V and 1 base at J, with 13 bases in the middle. Germline assignment: CDR1 MNHEY and CDR2 SVGAGI. The CDR3 DNA follows: TGTGCCAGCAGTTCAACTCCTCAGGGCCAAGAGACCCAGTACTTC. This translates into CASSSTPQGQETQYF.

This clonotype was recorded a few times. This chain uses TRBV5-1 with TRBJ1-4; 9 nucleotides align to TRBD1. This CDR3 region has 14 residues. Germline CDR1 is SGHRS and CDR2 is YFSETQ. After removal of 6 bases from V and 4 bases from J, the junction contained 4 bases not matched to a gene. The CDR3 loop reads CASTPGQGNEKLFF. The CDR3 DNA reads TGCGCCAGCACACCGGGACAGGGTAATGAAAAACTGTTTTTT.

This clonotype was observed once. The chain has TRBV14 and TRBJ2-1, with D uncertain. CDR3 length: 16 residues. V was cut by 5 bases and J by 0 bases, with 14 bases left in between. Germline CDR1 SGHDN, CDR2 FVKESK. The DNA of the CDR3 is TGTGCCAGCAGCGTTCTTAGTCCGAGCTCCTACAATGAGCAGTTCTTC. Protein: CASSVLSPSSYNEQFF. Supplemented by reference TRBV14 and TRBJ2-1, the full variable domain reads EAGVTQFPSHSVIEKGQTVTLRCDPISGHDNLYWYRRVMGKEIKFLLHFVKESKQDESGMPNNRFLAERTGGTYSTLKVQPAELEDSGVYFCASSVLSPSSYNEQFFGPGTRLTVL.

The chain is built from TRBV7-2 and TRBJ2-5; D call uncertain. Per germline, CDR1 SGHTA and CDR2 FQGNSA. The CDR3 spans 13 residues. Trimming took off 5 bases at V and 1 base at J, with 8 bases between the two ends. The CDR3 protein is CASSSAIQETQYF. CDR3 nucleotides: TGTGCCAGCAGCAGTGCGATCCAAGAGACCCAGTACTTC.

A few counts support this clonotype. This chain connects TRBV12-3 or TRBV12-4 to TRBJ1-1, with D unclear. The germline V and J ends were trimmed by 3 bases and 10 bases, with 18 bases remaining between them. This CDR3 contains 14 residues. DNA of the CDR3: TGTGCCAGCAGTTTTATGGGTTTCGGCAGGTCAGCTTTCTTT. Translated, it gives CASSFMGFGRSAFF.

The J gene is TRBJ2-3, the V gene TRBV5-4, with D unresolved. V was shortened by 7 bases and J by 6 bases, with 15 bases between the two germline ends. The length of the CDR3 is 13 residues. Per germline, CDR1 SGHNT and CDR2 YYREEE (reference sequence). The CDR3 sequence is CASCPGISDTQYF. The CDR3, as DNA: TGTGCCAGCTGTCCTGGAATCTCGGATACGCAGTATTTT.

This clonotype came up once. The chain employs TRBV7-2 and TRBJ2-5; possibly TRBD2 for D (5 bases). The CDR3 totals 15 residues. The germline V gene encodes CDR1 SGHTA and CDR2 FQGNSA. The V end was cut by 5 bases, the J end by 4 bases, with 17 bases between. The CDR3 nucleotides read TGTGCCAGCAGCAAACTAGGAGTCTCCTCAGAGACCCAGTACTTC. It specifies CASSKLGVSSETQYF.

The J gene is TRBJ1-2, the V gene TRBV30; possible D gene TRBD1, 5 bases. The CDR3 totals 16 residues. Germline-derived CDR1 and CDR2 are GTSNPN and SVGIG (reference sequence). Trimming took off 4 bases at V and 1 base at J, with 19 bases between the two ends. CDR3 in DNA: TGTGCCTGGAACTACAAAGACAGAGTTTTTAACTATGGCTACACCTTC. It translates to CAWNYKDRVFNYGYTF.

Many counts were recorded for this clonotype. The chain combines TRBV6-5 with TRBJ2-1; TRBD2 matches at 8 bases. This CDR3 region has 15 residues. The germline V gene encodes CDR1 MNHEY and CDR2 SVGAGI. Trimming at V came to 2 bases and at J to 8 bases, leaving 8 bases not matched to a gene. The CDR3 reads CASSYGRLAMHEQFF. The CDR3 region has the DNA TGTGCCAGCAGTTACGGGCGACTAGCGATGCATGAGCAGTTCTTC.

This clonotype has a handful of counts. V and J are TRBV5-1 and TRBJ1-2; D possibly corresponds to TRBD1 (5 bases). This CDR3 region has 14 residues. Trimming cost V 7 bases and J 8 bases, with 21 bases left between them. Germline values: CDR1 SGHRS, CDR2 YFSETQ. The CDR3 sequence is CASCVTGESGGYTF. CDR3 in DNA: TGCGCCAGCTGCGTGACGGGGGAGTCGGGCGGCTACACCTTC.

The sample holds many counts of this clonotype. The V gene is TRBV20-1, the J gene TRBJ2-7; 12 positions match TRBD2. Germline CDR1 DFQATT, CDR2 SNEGSKA (reference sequence). The CDR3 has 14 residues. V lost 5 bases and J lost 2; bases outside the gene matches: 4. This CDR3 is CSAGRTSGAYEQYF. The CDR3 region has the DNA TGCAGTGCTGGCCGGACTAGCGGGGCCTACGAGCAGTACTTC.

The V call is TRBV7-2, the J call TRBJ2-1, with a weak D call TRBD1 (5 bases). CDR3 length: 16 residues. CDR1 SGHTA and CDR2 FQGNSA come from the germline V gene. The ends were cut back, 1 base at V and 10 bases at J, with 20 bases in the middle. The CDR3 nucleotides read TGTGCCAGCAGCTTAGACGTGACAGAGTTCTCCTACGAGCAGTTCTTC. It codes for CASSLDVTEFSYEQFF.

This clonotype was seen more than once but under ten times. The gene calls are TRBV6-2 or TRBV6-3 and TRBJ1-5, with TRBD1 as a possible D gene (5 bases). Trimming removed 4 bases at V and 4 bases at J, with 8 bases between. Germline CDR1 MNHEY, CDR2 SVGEGT. The length of the CDR3 is 13 residues. The CDR3 coding sequence is TGTGCCAGCAGTTGGGGGTTGAATCAGCCCCAGCATTTT. Translated, it gives CASSWGLNQPQHF.

A few counts support this clonotype. This clone may be a read error of a much larger clone one base away. This sequence joins TRBV6-5 and TRBJ2-7; no clear D gene. From germline, CDR1 is MNHEY and CDR2 SVGAGI. V lost 2 bases and J 7 bases, leaving 18 bases between the germline ends. CDR3 length: 15 amino acids. The CDR3 loop reads CASSYSSPVYNEQYF. CDR3 in DNA: TGTGCCAGCAGTTACAGCAGTCCCGTATACAATGAGCAGTACTTC.

This clonotype was recorded at least ten times. The chain combines TRBV13 with TRBJ2-3, with a tentative D call TRBD1 (7 bases). This CDR3 region has 12 residues. The germline gives CDR1 PRHDT, CDR2 FYEKMQ (reference sequence). V dropped 4 bases and J dropped 12 bases, with 14 bases sitting between them. Written as DNA, the CDR3 is TGTGCCAGCAGCTGGAGGGGGCGCGTACAGTATTTT. This gives the protein CASSWRGRVQYF. Based on the CDR3 plus reference TRBV13 and TRBJ2-3, the full variable domain is AAGVIQSPRHLIKEKRETATLKCYPIPRHDTVYWYQQGPGQDPQFLISFYEKMQSDKGSIPDRFSAQQFSDYHSELNMSSLELGDSALYFCASSWRGRVQYFGPGTRLTVL.

This clonotype showed up many times. The rearrangement uses TRBV28 and TRBJ2-1; no clear D. Germline V gene data show CDR1 as MDHEN and CDR2 as SYDVKM. This CDR3 has 16 amino acids. V lost 5 bases and J 12 bases, leaving 26 bases between the germline ends. CDR3 residues: CASSTVRTLLQSGQFF. DNA of the CDR3: TGTGCCAGCAGTACCGTCAGGACGCTCCTACAATCAGGGCAGTTCTTC. The variable domain in full, completed from reference TRBV28 and TRBJ2-1, reads DVKVTQSSRYLVKRTGEKVFLECVQDMDHENMFWYRQDPGLGLRLIYFSYDVKMKEKGDIPEGYSVSREKKERFSLILESASTNQTSMYLCASSTVRTLLQSGQFFGPGTRLTVL.

This clonotype has more than one count but fewer than ten. The chain couples TRBV10-3 to TRBJ1-1; 7 bases match TRBD1. The germline CDR1 and CDR2 sequences are ENHRY and SYGVKD. Trimming took 5 bases from V and 5 from J; bases not matched to a gene: 5. CDR3 size: 13 residues. DNA of the CDR3: TGTGCCATCAGTCTATCAGGGGGTACTGAAGCTTTCTTT. Amino acid sequence: CAISLSGGTEAFF.

V usage is TRBV9 and J usage is TRBJ2-1, with D perhaps TRBD2 (7 bases). Germline CDR1 is SGDLS and CDR2 is YYNGEE. Deletions cut 3 bases from V and 1 base from J, with 14 bases between. The CDR3 extends over 16 amino acids. This chain's CDR3 is CASSARGGSSYNEQFF. Written as DNA, the CDR3 is TGTGCCAGCAGCGCTAGGGGGGGGTCATCCTACAATGAGCAGTTCTTC.

CDR3 coding DNA: TGTGCCTGGGACGTGAGGACTGAAGCTTTCTTT. Its protein is CAWDVRTEAFF. The chain carries TRBV30 and TRBJ1-1, with D unclear. CDR1 and CDR2 from the germline V gene are GTSNPN and SVGIG (reference sequence). The CDR3 consists of 11 residues. V gave up 5 bases and J gave up 5 bases, with 9 bases separating them.

This clonotype has at least ten counts. At one boundary the junction diverges from the germline segment, which might be a read error. The chain has TRBV20-1 and TRBJ2-7; TRBD1 matches at 8 bases. This CDR3 region has 14 residues. Germline assignment: CDR1 DFQATT and CDR2 SNEGSKA (reference sequence). Here the CDR3 DNA reads TGCAGTGCTATACGGACAGGGACCTCCTGCGAGCAGTACTTC. This translates into CSAIRTGTSCEQYF.

The chain recombines TRBV28 with TRBJ2-7; D might be TRBD1 (5 bases). V dropped 3 bases and J dropped 5 bases, with 11 bases sitting between them. This CDR3 region has 13 residues. CDR1 is MDHEN, CDR2 SYDVKM, per germline. The CDR3 sequence: CASSFSGSHEQYF. The CDR3, as DNA: TGTGCCAGCAGTTTTTCAGGGTCCCACGAGCAGTACTTC.

This clonotype was picked up a small number of times. CDR3 sequence (DNA): TGTGCCAGCGGATACACAGGGGCGAATGAAAAACTGTTTTTT. Amino acids: CASGYTGANEKLFF. The J gene is TRBJ1-4, the V gene TRBV27; TRBD1 aligns across 7 bases. Trimming cost V 8 bases and J 5 bases; bases outside gene matches: 8. The CDR3 is made up of 14 amino acids. From germline, CDR1 is MNHEY and CDR2 SMNVEV (reference sequence).

This clonotype occurred a few times. The V gene is TRBV7-8, the J gene TRBJ1-4; D remains unclear. The length of the CDR3 is 13 residues. Between the trimmed V and J ends, which lost 1 base and 8 bases, there was a span of 8 bases. Looked up from germline, CDR1 is SGHVS and CDR2 is FQNEAQ. DNA for the CDR3: TGTGCCAGCAGCTTAGTGGCTTGGGAAAAACTGTTTTTT. Residues: CASSLVAWEKLFF.

V is TRBV3-1 and J is TRBJ1-2; D uncertain. The V gene lost 0 bases and the J gene lost 4 bases, with 9 bases spanning the gap. CDR3 size: 14 residues. Germline V gene sequence: CDR1 LGHDT, CDR2 YNNKEL (reference sequence). The CDR3 bases are TGTGCCAGCAGCCAAGATCATGGACTCTATGGCTACACCTTC. Its translation is CASSQDHGLYGYTF.